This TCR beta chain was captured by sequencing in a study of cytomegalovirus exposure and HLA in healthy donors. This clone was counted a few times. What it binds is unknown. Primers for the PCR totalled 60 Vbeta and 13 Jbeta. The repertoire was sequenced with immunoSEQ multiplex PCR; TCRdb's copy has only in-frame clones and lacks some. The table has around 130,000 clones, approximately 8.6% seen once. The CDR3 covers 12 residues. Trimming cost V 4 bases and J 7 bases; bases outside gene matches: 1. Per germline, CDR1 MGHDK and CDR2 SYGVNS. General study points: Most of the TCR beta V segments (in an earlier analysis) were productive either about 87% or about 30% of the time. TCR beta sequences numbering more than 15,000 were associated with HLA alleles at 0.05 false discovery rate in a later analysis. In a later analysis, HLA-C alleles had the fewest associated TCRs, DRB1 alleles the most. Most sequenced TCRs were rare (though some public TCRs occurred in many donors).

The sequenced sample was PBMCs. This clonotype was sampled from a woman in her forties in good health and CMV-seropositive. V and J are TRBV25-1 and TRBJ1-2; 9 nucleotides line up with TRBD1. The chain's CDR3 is CASSGTGVGYTF. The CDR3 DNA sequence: TGTGCCAGCAGTGGGACAGGGGTTGGCTACACCTTC.